This T cell receptor beta chain was recorded in a study of T-cell memory formation after mild COVID-19. This clonotype was detected a few times. Its specificity is unknown. TCRdb analysed the 5' RACE reads with MiXCR anew, one entry per CDR3 protein. This sample carries tens of thousands of distinct CDR3 sequences, more than 20% of them seen once, and the ten largest clones take around 40%. Germline lookup yields CDR1 SEHNR and CDR2 FQNEAQ (reference sequence). CDR3 length: 16 residues. The V gene lost 2 bases and the J gene lost 3 bases, with 15 bases spanning the gap. Study results and caveats: Second-wave clones that peaked on day 37 lacked confirmed SARS-CoV-2 specificity. The main location of contracting CD4+ clones was CM and EM, and that of contracting CD8+ clones was EMRA.

The source of this sequence is a man between 18 and 29 years old who had mild COVID-19 (a few samples of this study predate the infection). Cell type and time point are not known. This sequence joins TRBV7-9 and TRBJ2-3; a weak D match, TRBD1 (6 bases). Sequencing was carried out using PBMCs or a T cell subset sorted from them (not recorded which). DNA for the CDR3: TGTGCCAGCAGCTTATTGGCTGCAGGGGAGACAGATACGCAGTATTTT. As protein: CASSLLAAGETDTQYF.